The following is a T cell receptor (beta chain) sequence with its context. Per the study methods: Estimates of nucleated cell counts were drawn from the amplification of reference gene primers. Libraries were prepared by immunoSEQ multiplex PCR; TCRdb keeps only in-frame clonotypes and omits some of them. From that table come the V and J calls and clone size; the DNA was used to work out D and trimming. This sample has roughly 70,000 clones; more than 85% occur once, and the top ten carry roughly 5%. The sample originates from a study of blood T cell repertoires in COVID-19. Study information: Acute and convalescent COVID-19 specimens originated in the United States, Italy and Spain. T cells, B-cell-depleted T cells, or PBMCs supplied cDNA or gDNA.

This CDR3 has 16 amino acids. Per the germline V gene, CDR1 is SNHLY and CDR2 is FYNNEI. V trimming: 6 bases; J trimming: 4 bases; junction bases outside the gene matches: 8. Sequenced material: peripheral blood. The receptor was isolated from a woman aged 55-69 years with active COVID-19. The chain joins TRBV2 to TRBJ2-6, with TRBD1 identical over 8 bases. The CDR3 spells CASSDTGGRGANVLTF. The CDR3 nucleotides read TGTGCCAGCAGCGATACAGGGGGTAGGGGGGCCAACGTCCTGACTTTC.